One T cell receptor beta chain is described in this entry. Its recognized antigen is unknown. No per-base quality is available; no much larger clone lies one base away. The CDR3 regions of human TCRbeta chains were subjected to immunosequencing. The study's processing was this. TCRs in the repertoires were compared against a reference library of SARS-CoV-2-specific TCRs that had been generated with the MIRA antigen-specificity platform. Breadth meant the fraction of unique TCRs that were SARS-CoV-2-associated, whereas depth meant the fraction of total T cells that were SARS-CoV-2-associated. Using the MIRA data, each spike-specific TCR was mapped to the spike region that the TCR reacts to and placed in a CD4 or CD8 class. Log10-transformed breadth and depth values were compared by one-way ANOVA with Sidak's multiple comparisons tests. TCRdb retrieved this table from immuneACCESS and kept in-frame rearrangements only. Not all clones are present; in checked studies, unresolved V genes account for under half, and no reason is known for the remainder. V, J and clone size derive from that table, while D and trimming were established from the DNA sequence. The sample table lists some 84,000 clones, roughly 85% of them with a count of one. Under 9% of the sample goes to the ten largest clones.

The time point label on this specimen signifies: baseline before first vaccination. Vaccinee samples came from UK trials COV001 and COV002, including a single-blind randomized controlled phase 2/3 trial of AZD1222 (ChAdOx1 nCoV-19) in healthy adults. For TCRbeta chain sequencing, PBMC samples were collected from trial participants at day 0 and at day 28 after the second dose. The CDR3 runs 15 residues from the cysteine to the phenylalanine. Only the CDR3 DNA is retained, 45 bases long and in frame from the first base. V drops 3 bases and J drops 8 bases, leaving 17 bases in between. CDR1 is given as SEHNR and CDR2 as FQNEAQ, both from the germline V gene (reference sequence). This sample is drawn from a study of T cell responses to AZD1222 COVID-19 vaccine (dated by TCRdb to the early 2020s). The study in broad terms: AZD1222 recipients with second doses at about 4 weeks or about 12 weeks were pooled, because spike-specific TCR depth and breadth did not differ between schedules. TCR sequencing was performed for 233 trial participants, of whom roughly 200 were given two doses of AZD1222 and around 26 were given two doses of MenACWY control vaccine. Trial participants were enrolled by age into subgroups of 18-55, 56-69 and 70-plus years, and about 150, 27 and 61 TCR-sequenced participants, respectively, were included in these subgroups. Overall results and qualifications from the work: No day 14 peak-response samples were available, so repertoires were characterized only after the peak T cell response. CD4 TCRs associated with the vaccine covered the entire spike protein, and the dominant responses were in regions 160-218 and 743-854. In the small 56-69-year group, the increase in depth fell short of significance, most likely because of low power. Participants were mostly white British, with more females than males. The authors suggested clonal diversity may have been underestimated. Epitopes outside the regions mutated in the B.1.351 and B.1.1.7 variants were reportedly recognized by nearly half of the unique spike-specific TCRs. Conclusions about previously exposed vaccinees are limited, since just five or six AZD1222 recipients were seropositive for SARS-CoV-2 at baseline. After two AZD1222 doses, both the breadth and the depth of spike-specific TCRs were significantly higher than at day 0 and than in MenACWY recipients.

Here the chain combines TRBV7-9 and TRBJ2-1, and possibly TRBD2, on 5 matching bases. The clonotype comes from an adult in good health. The source material was peripheral blood, sampled on day 0 of AZD1222 vaccination. The CDR3 here reads CASSFSEGLSDEQFF. The DNA is as follows: TGTGCCAGCAGCTTTAGCGAGGGCCTTTCCGATGAGCAGTTCTTC.